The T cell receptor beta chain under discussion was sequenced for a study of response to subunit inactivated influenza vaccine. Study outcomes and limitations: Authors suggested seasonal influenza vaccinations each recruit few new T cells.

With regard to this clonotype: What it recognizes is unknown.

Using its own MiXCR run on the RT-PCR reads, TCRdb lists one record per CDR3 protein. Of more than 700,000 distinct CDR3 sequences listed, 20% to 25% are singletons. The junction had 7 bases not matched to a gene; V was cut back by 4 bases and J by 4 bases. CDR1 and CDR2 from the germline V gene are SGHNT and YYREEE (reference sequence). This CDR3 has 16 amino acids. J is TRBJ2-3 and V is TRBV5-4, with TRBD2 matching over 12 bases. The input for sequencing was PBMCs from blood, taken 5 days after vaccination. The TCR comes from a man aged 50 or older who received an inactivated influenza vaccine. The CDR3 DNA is TGTGCCAGCAGCCCGACTAGCGGGAGAGTCGCAGATACGCAGTATTTT. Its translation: CASSPTSGRVADTQYF. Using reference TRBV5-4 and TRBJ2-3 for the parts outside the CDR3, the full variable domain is ETGVTQSPTHLIKTRGQQVTLRCSSQSGHNTVSWYQQALGQGPQFIFQYYREEENGRGNFPPRFSGLQFPNYSSELNVNALELDDSALYLCASSPTSGRVADTQYFGPGTRLTVL.